This T cell receptor beta chain is drawn from a study of cytotoxic CD8 clonotypes in ibrutinib-treated CLL. Study overall: Some 25 partial and 2 complete responses; at median roughly 6 years, about 14 remitted, roughly twelve progressed.

The CDR3 runs to 12 residues. Germline CDR1 is SGHAT and CDR2 is FQNNGV. The V and J ends lost 4 bases and 6 bases respectively, with 6 bases between them. Study observations and caveats: Lymph node repertoires were not studied, and sampling times were unmatched.

As input for TCR beta libraries, about 1.9 micrograms of genomic DNA came from cryopreserved PBMCs. Sequencing was designed to attain a depth spanning 1 in 200,000 to 1 in 1 million T cells. Measured with immunoSEQ multiplex PCR; TCRdb has only the in-frame clones, and not every one. The sample records 110,000 or so clones, roughly 60% being singletons. For this clone: No antigen is known for it.

V and J are TRBV11-2 and TRBJ2-2; D may be TRBD2 (6 bases). The sequencing used PBMCs, collected after 24 months of ibrutinib treatment. This TCR was sampled from a human donor with chronic lymphocytic leukemia. The CDR3 region is CASSSGAGELFF. DNA for the CDR3: TGTGCCAGCAGCTCGGGAGCCGGGGAGCTGTTTTTT.